The present TCR beta chain was sequenced within a study of cytomegalovirus exposure and HLA in healthy donors. Overall study findings and caveats: Clonal expansion was found to be greater in HLA-associated TCR beta chains than in equally common others in a later analysis. 16,951 TCR beta sequences were associated with HLA alleles at 0.05 false discovery rate in a later analysis.

The PCR contained 60 Vbeta and 13 Jbeta primers. Assay used: immunoSEQ multiplex PCR; TCRdb lists only in-frame clones, some missing. The profile covers over 100,000 clones, with around 10% appearing a single time and about 7.5% taken by the ten largest. This CDR3 is 17 amino acids long. V was clipped by 1 base and J by 2 bases; unmatched bases: 10. Germline V CDR1 and CDR2: SGHRS, YFSETQ. The donors (healthy individuals) were bone marrow donors. As regards this clone: Antigen specificity is unknown.

This sequence originates from a middle-aged woman in good health and CMV-seropositive. The sample was PBMCs. The chain couples TRBV5-1 to TRBJ2-7; the match to TRBD1 covers 9 bases. CDR3: CASSLIVLRDRAYEQYF. In DNA, the CDR3 is TGCGCCAGCAGCTTGATTGTTCTAAGGGACAGGGCCTACGAGCAGTACTTC.